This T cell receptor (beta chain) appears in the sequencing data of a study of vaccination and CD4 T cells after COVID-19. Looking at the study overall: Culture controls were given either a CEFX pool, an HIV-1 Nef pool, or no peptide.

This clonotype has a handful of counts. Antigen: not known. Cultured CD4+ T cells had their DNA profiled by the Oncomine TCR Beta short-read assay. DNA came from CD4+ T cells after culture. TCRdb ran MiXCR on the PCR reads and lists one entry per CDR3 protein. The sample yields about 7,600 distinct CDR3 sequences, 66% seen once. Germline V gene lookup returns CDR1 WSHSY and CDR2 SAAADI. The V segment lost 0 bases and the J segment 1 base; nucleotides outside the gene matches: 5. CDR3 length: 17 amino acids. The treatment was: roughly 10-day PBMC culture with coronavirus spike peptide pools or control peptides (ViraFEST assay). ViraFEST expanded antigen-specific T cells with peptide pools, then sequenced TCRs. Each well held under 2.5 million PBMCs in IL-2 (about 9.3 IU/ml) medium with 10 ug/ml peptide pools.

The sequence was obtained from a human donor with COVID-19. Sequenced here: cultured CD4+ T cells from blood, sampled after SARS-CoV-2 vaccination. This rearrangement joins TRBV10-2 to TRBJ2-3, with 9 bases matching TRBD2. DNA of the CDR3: TGCGCCAGCAGTGAGTCGCGGGGGGGCCAGGGCACAGATACGCAGTATTTT. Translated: CASSESRGGQGTDTQYF.